These 20 T cell receptor beta chains originate from one sample sequenced in a study of control samples from healthy donors and cancer patients. Assay: immunoSEQ multiplex PCR; the TCRdb copy retains only in-frame clones and omits some. The table shows about 18,000 clones, with 84% occurring only once. Sequenced input: PBMCs. The receptors originated from a woman between 65 and 79 years old with lung cancer.

J is TRBJ2-7 and V is TRBV5-6; D gene ambiguous. The CDR3 is made up of 12 amino acids. Trimming took 0 bases from V and 2 from J, leaving 3 bases between them. Germline V CDR1 and CDR2: SGHDT, YYEEEE. CDR3 DNA: TGTGCCAGCAGCTTGGCCACCTACGAGCAGTACTTC. Amino acid sequence: CASSLATYEQYF.

This clone was recorded only once. V gene TRBV5-1 combines with J gene TRBJ2-7; the D is unclear. V lost 0 bases to trimming and J lost 0 bases, with 4 bases between them. CDR1 SGHRS and CDR2 YFSETQ come from the germline V gene. The CDR3 length is 13 residues. The DNA of the CDR3 is TGCGCCAGCAGCTTGGACACCTCCTACGAGCAGTACTTC. This sequence encodes CASSLDTSYEQYF. Drawing the rest from reference TRBV5-1 and TRBJ2-7, the complete variable domain is KAGVTQTPRYLIKTRGQQVTLSCSPISGHRSVSWYQQTPGQGLQFLFEYFSETQRNKGNFPGRFSGRQFSNSRSEMNVSTLELGDSALYLCASSLDTSYEQYFGPGTRLTVT.

The rearrangement links TRBV30 to TRBJ2-7; D unclear. Between the trimmed V and J ends, which lost 2 bases and 7 bases, there was a span of 9 bases. Per the germline V gene, CDR1 is GTSNPN and CDR2 is SVGIG (reference sequence). The CDR3 contains 11 residues. The CDR3 DNA is TGTGCCTGGAGTAGTCTCGGAGAGCAGTACTTC. Its protein is CAWSSLGEQYF.

The V and J genes are TRBV29-1 and TRBJ2-1; TRBD2 agrees at 16 bases. The CDR3 contains 18 residues. J lost 9 bases, V lost 3 bases, and 14 bases had no gene match. Germline CDR1 and CDR2: SQVTM and ANQGSEA. The CDR3 DNA reads as TGCAGCGTTGACGGGACTAGCGGGAGGGCAGTCCATGCCGGTGAGCAGTTCTTC. Protein product: CSVDGTSGRAVHAGEQFF.

This clone occurred a few times. The V and J genes are TRBV19 and TRBJ1-5; no definite D call. Trimming removed 5 bases from V and 15 bases from J, with 17 bases in between. There are 12 residues in the CDR3. Germline V lookup: CDR1 LNHDA, CDR2 SQIVND (reference sequence). CDR3 in amino acids: CASSWGSRTWHF. The CDR3 region has the DNA TGTGCCAGTAGTTGGGGTAGTAGGACGTGGCATTTT.

This chain links TRBV5-8 with TRBJ2-7; 9 nucleotides agree with TRBD1. With 5 bases clipped from V and 5 bases from J, the junction kept 5 bases outside the gene matches. The CDR3 is 13 residues long. Germline V gene sequence: CDR1 SGHTS, CDR2 YDEGEE. This CDR3 reads CASSRNRGHEQYF. CDR3 DNA sequence: TGTGCCAGCAGTAGAAACAGGGGGCACGAGCAGTACTTC.

V is TRBV5-4 and J is TRBJ2-7, with 7 bases lining up with TRBD1. The V gene end was trimmed by 3 bases and the J gene end by 3 bases; junction bases not matched to a gene: 6. Germline CDR1 reads SGHNT; CDR2 reads YYREEE (reference sequence). This CDR3 is 14 amino acids long. Written as DNA, the CDR3 is TGTGCCAGCAGCTCCGGGACAGAAGACTACGAGCAGTACTTC. This gives the protein CASSSGTEDYEQYF.

The chain recombines TRBV5-1 with TRBJ2-5, with D perhaps TRBD1 (7 bases). V shed 3 bases and J shed 3 bases, with 12 bases lying between them. This CDR3 contains 14 residues. CDR1 is SGHRS and CDR2 is YFSETQ in the germline V gene. This CDR3 reads CASSSQGTEETQYF. DNA of the CDR3: TGCGCCAGCAGCTCACAGGGGACTGAAGAGACCCAGTACTTC. Full variable domain (remainder filled in from reference TRBV5-1 and TRBJ2-5): KAGVTQTPRYLIKTRGQQVTLSCSPISGHRSVSWYQQTPGQGLQFLFEYFSETQRNKGNFPGRFSGRQFSNSRSEMNVSTLELGDSALYLCASSSQGTEETQYFGPGTRLLVL.

The J gene is TRBJ2-1, the V gene TRBV6-6; 7 nucleotides match TRBD2. The germline gives CDR1 MNHNY, CDR2 SVGAGI (reference sequence). The CDR3 covers 14 residues. The V and J ends lost 5 bases and 9 bases, in that order; junction bases with no gene match: 10. The CDR3: CASSGTISTSEQFF. The CDR3 DNA sequence: TGTGCCAGCAGTGGGACTATCTCTACGAGTGAGCAGTTCTTC.

The rearrangement joins TRBV10-3 to TRBJ1-2; maybe TRBD1 (5 bases). The CDR3 consists of 14 residues. Trimming removed 1 base from V and 5 bases from J, with 11 bases in between. Germline V lookup: CDR1 ENHRY, CDR2 SYGVKD. The CDR3: CAISELTVSYGYTF. In nucleotides, the CDR3 is TGTGCCATCAGTGAGTTGACAGTCTCATATGGCTACACCTTC.

V gene TRBV4-2 combines with J gene TRBJ1-2; a weak D match, TRBD1 (5 bases). The germline V gene encodes CDR1 LGHNA and CDR2 YNFKEQ. The CDR3 spans 15 residues. The V end lost 0 bases, the J end lost 3 bases, and 11 bases lay between the germline ends. CDR3 residues: CASSQDPGTDYGYTF. In nucleotides, the CDR3 is TGTGCCAGCAGCCAAGATCCCGGGACGGACTATGGCTACACCTTC.

V usage is TRBV7-6 and J usage is TRBJ1-1, with a weak D call TRBD1 (5 bases). V gave up 5 bases and J gave up 0 bases, with 19 bases separating them. This CDR3 has 17 residues. CDR1 and CDR2 (germline): SGHVS, FNYEAQ. The CDR3, as DNA: TGTGCCAGCAGCGCGTTCGACAGTTCTTTAATGAACACTGAAGCTTTCTTT. Translated, it gives CASSAFDSSLMNTEAFF. The whole variable domain, remainder taken from reference TRBV7-6 and TRBJ1-1, is GAGVSQSPRYKVTKRGQDVALRCDPISGHVSLYWYRQALGQGPEFLTYFNYEAQQDKSGLPNDRFSAERPEGSISTLTIQRTEQRDSAMYRCASSAFDSSLMNTEAFFGQGTRLTVV.

This clone was detected only a few times. V gene TRBV11-2 combines with J gene TRBJ2-7; D unresolved. The CDR3 runs 10 residues. V shed 2 bases and J shed 4 bases, with 0 bases lying between them. Germline-derived CDR1 and CDR2 are SGHAT and FQNNGV. DNA of the CDR3: TGTGCCAGCAGCTTATACGAGCAGTACTTC. Its protein is CASSLYEQYF.

The chain recombines TRBV28 with TRBJ2-7; no reliable D call. Germline V gene sequence: CDR1 MDHEN, CDR2 SYDVKM. Trimming stripped 2 bases from V and 2 bases from J, with 7 bases between. CDR3 length: 13 amino acids. This chain's CDR3 is CASSLGATYEQYF. The DNA for the CDR3 is TGTGCCAGCAGTTTAGGTGCGACCTACGAGCAGTACTTC.

The gene calls are TRBV24-1 and TRBJ1-2; weak D call: TRBD1 (6 bases). V was shortened by 2 bases and J by 8 bases, with 11 bases between the two germline ends. CDR1 and CDR2 (germline): KGHDR, SFDVKD. The CDR3 loop spans 13 amino acids. The CDR3: CATSDSNRVGYTF. Here the CDR3 DNA reads TGTGCCACCAGTGATTCCAACAGGGTCGGCTACACCTTC.

This chain links TRBV11-2 with TRBJ2-3; no reliable D call. Germline-derived CDR1 and CDR2 are SGHAT and FQNNGV. This CDR3 is built from 12 residues. With 3 bases removed from V and 6 bases from J, the gap between germline ends came to 7 bases. This CDR3 reads CASSLNFDTQYF. The CDR3 DNA reads TGTGCCAGCAGCTTGAATTTCGATACGCAGTATTTT.

The J gene is TRBJ1-4, the V gene TRBV27; 9 nucleotides match TRBD1. Trimming removed 5 bases from V and 2 bases from J; junction bases left unmatched: 9. CDR3 size: 17 residues. The germline V gene encodes CDR1 MNHEY and CDR2 SMNVEV (reference sequence). The CDR3 protein is CASSGTGGASTNEKLFF. Written as DNA, the CDR3 is TGTGCCAGCAGTGGAACAGGGGGCGCATCGACTAATGAAAAACTGTTTTTT.

The chain is built from TRBV6-5 and TRBJ2-3; D possibly corresponds to TRBD1 (6 bases). The CDR3 has 16 residues. The germline V and J ends were trimmed by 2 bases and 0 bases, with 12 bases remaining between them. The germline CDR1 and CDR2 sequences are MNHEY and SVGAGI. The CDR3 DNA sequence: TGTGCCAGCAGTTACATGGGACACCTCAGCACAGATACGCAGTATTTT. Encoded protein: CASSYMGHLSTDTQYF.

The chain links TRBV27 to TRBJ2-2; tentatively, D is TRBD1 (6 bases). Trimming removed 8 bases from V and 5 bases from J, with 24 bases in between. The CDR3 is 17 amino acids. Germline CDR1 and CDR2: MNHEY and SMNVEV (reference sequence). This CDR3 is CASGSFRGATGTGELFF. The CDR3 nucleotides read TGTGCCAGCGGATCATTCAGGGGTGCGACGGGAACCGGGGAGCTGTTTTTT.

The rearrangement uses TRBV6-5 and TRBJ1-4; 10 nucleotides line up with TRBD1. The trim removed 5 bases at V and 8 bases at J, leaving 8 bases unmatched. This CDR3 comprises 15 residues. Germline CDR1 MNHEY, CDR2 SVGAGI. CDR3 protein: CASSHRTGGGEKLFF. DNA of the CDR3: TGTGCCAGCAGTCACAGGACAGGGGGGGGAGAAAAACTGTTTTTT.